Below are 12 T cell receptor beta chains sequenced from a single sample in a study of T cell changes during pregnancy in multiple sclerosis. Produced via immunoSEQ multiplex PCR; TCRdb's table is partial and in-frame only. Among about 73,000 clones listed, about 90% were seen once. Sequenced material: peripheral blood, taken after pregnancy. The receptors derive from a female donor in good health, enrolled as a control in a pregnancy study.

The V call is TRBV5-5, the J call TRBJ2-7, with 7 bases lining up with TRBD2. CDR1 and CDR2 (germline): SGHKS, YYEKEE (reference sequence). V dropped 0 bases and J dropped 0; count of bases not matched to a gene: 9. This CDR3 has 17 amino acids. The CDR3 DNA is TGTGCCAGCAGCTTGGGGAGGGGAGGGAGTAGCTCCTACGAGCAGTACTTC. Translation gives CASSLGRGGSSSYEQYF. Full variable domain (missing parts from reference TRBV5-5 and TRBJ2-7): DAGVTQSPTHLIKTRGQQVTLRCSPISGHKSVSWYQQVLGQGPQFIFQYYEKEERGRGNFPDRFSARQFPNYSSELNVNALLLGDSALYLCASSLGRGGSSSYEQYFGPGTRLTVT.

The chain uses TRBV12-5 and TRBJ2-1; 10 bases are shared with TRBD2. Unmatched junction bases numbered 9, after V lost 5 bases and J lost 5 bases. Germline CDR1 LGHNT, CDR2 FRNRAP. The CDR3 contains 16 residues. The CDR3 is CASGSGRAQGDNEQFF. The CDR3 DNA reads as TGTGCTAGTGGTAGCGGGAGGGCCCAGGGGGACAATGAGCAGTTCTTC.

V and J are TRBV7-8 and TRBJ2-7, with a possible D match to TRBD2 (6 bases). This CDR3 contains 15 residues. Trimming shortened V by 1 base and J by 4 bases, and 14 bases separated the two germline ends. Germline V gene data show CDR1 as SGHVS and CDR2 as FQNEAQ. CDR3 DNA sequence: TGTGCCAGCAGCTTAGGGTCTAGCGAAGTATACGAGCAGTACTTC. Protein: CASSLGSSEVYEQYF. The full variable domain, with the rest looked up from reference TRBV7-8 and TRBJ2-7, is GAGVSQSPRYKVAKRGQDVALRCDPISGHVSLFWYQQALGQGPEFLTYFQNEAQLDKSGLPSDRFFAERPEGSVSTLKIQRTQQEDSAVYLCASSLGSSEVYEQYFGPGTRLTVT.

The chain links TRBV5-6 to TRBJ1-2; no clear D gene. The ends were cut back, 0 bases at V and 4 bases at J, with 13 bases in the middle. CDR3 size: 15 residues. Germline V gene sequence: CDR1 SGHDT, CDR2 YYEEEE. In nucleotides, the CDR3 is TGTGCCAGCAGCTTGGGGTCGGGTCTAGGCTATGGCTACACCTTC. Amino acids: CASSLGSGLGYGYTF.

The chain carries TRBV4-1 and TRBJ1-2, with 9 bases fitting TRBD1. With V trimmed by 1 base and J by 4 bases, 4 bases remained unmatched. The CDR3 is 15 residues long. CDR1 and CDR2 from the germline V gene are MGHRA and YSYEKL. CDR3 in amino acids: CASSQAGTGSYGYTF. In DNA, the CDR3 is TGCGCCAGCAGCCAAGCGGGGACAGGGAGCTATGGCTACACCTTC.

This clone appeared once. The chain recombines TRBV29-1 with TRBJ2-7; 8 bases align to TRBD2. CDR3 length: 12 amino acids. V gave up 7 bases and J gave up 4 bases; unmatched junction bases: 6. CDR1 is SQVTM, CDR2 ANQGSEA, per germline. The CDR3 bases are TGCAGCGCCGAGGGCGGGAGGTACGAGCAGTACTTC. Protein sequence: CSAEGGRYEQYF.

The V gene is TRBV2, the J gene TRBJ2-2; D ambiguous. CDR3 length: 11 amino acids. Trimming left V 4 bases short and J 10 bases short, with 7 bases between. Germline CDR1 SNHLY, CDR2 FYNNEI. CDR3 region: CASSVLQELFF. CDR3 DNA: TGTGCCAGCAGTGTATTACAGGAGCTGTTTTTT.

The CDR3 is CASIKDTVNTGELFF. DNA of the CDR3: TGTGCCAGCATAAAGGACACGGTGAACACCGGGGAGCTGTTTTTT. The chain links TRBV2 to TRBJ2-2, with D perhaps TRBD1 (5 bases). CDR1 is SNHLY and CDR2 is FYNNEI in the germline V gene. This CDR3 is built from 15 residues. V was clipped by 7 bases and J by 1 base, with 13 bases between them.

The rearrangement joins TRBV5-6 to TRBJ1-3; 7 positions agree with TRBD1. Trimming cost V 2 bases and J 8 bases; bases outside gene matches: 4. The CDR3 is 13 amino acids. CDR1 and CDR2 from the germline V gene are SGHDT and YYEEEE. CDR3 in DNA: TGTGCCAGCAGCTTTGGACAGGAACACACCATATATTTT. This sequence encodes CASSFGQEHTIYF.

The chain links TRBV6-5 to TRBJ1-2; tentative D call: TRBD1 (5 bases). The ends were cut back, 3 bases at V and 7 bases at J, with 6 bases in the middle. The CDR3 has 11 amino acids. Looked up from germline, CDR1 is MNHEY and CDR2 is SVGAGI. CDR3 nucleotides: TGTGCCAGCAGTTATCAGGGTGGCTACACCTTC. It codes for CASSYQGGYTF.

The rearrangement uses TRBV6-6 and TRBJ2-2, with D hard to call. Deletions cut 7 bases from V and 4 bases from J, with 10 bases between. The CDR3 loop spans 13 amino acids. CDR1 is MNHNY and CDR2 is SVGAGI in the germline V gene (reference sequence). CDR3 bases: TGTGCCAGCACCCCGCGCATCACCGGGGAGCTGTTTTTT. This encodes CASTPRITGELFF.

The chain joins TRBV9 to TRBJ2-2; 12 bases are shared with TRBD2. The trim removed 4 bases at V and 4 bases at J, leaving 8 bases unmatched. The germline V gene encodes CDR1 SGDLS and CDR2 YYNGEE. The CDR3 extends over 17 amino acids. The CDR3 reads CASSSRPSGGGTGELFF. The DNA for the CDR3 is TGTGCCAGCAGCTCCCGTCCTAGCGGGGGGGGCACCGGGGAGCTGTTTTTT. The full variable domain, completed using reference TRBV9 and TRBJ2-2, is DSGVTQTPKHLITATGQRVTLRCSPRSGDLSVYWYQQSLDQGLQFLIQYYNGEERAKGNILERFSAQQFPDLHSELNLSSLELGDSALYFCASSSRPSGGGTGELFFGEGSRLTVL.